This T cell receptor (beta chain) was sequenced for a study of cytomegalovirus exposure and HLA in healthy donors. This CDR3 spans 15 amino acids. Trimming stripped 6 bases from V and 3 bases from J, with 18 bases between. Germline CDR1 is MNHNS and CDR2 is SASEGT. This PCR relied on a set of 60 Vbeta primers and 13 Jbeta primers. Method: immunoSEQ multiplex PCR; TCRdb's copy keeps in-frame clones and lacks some. The data show 200,000 to 250,000 clones, with about 78% seen just once and around 3.9% held by the top ten. A remark on this clone: As yet, its antigen is unknown.

Points from the study as a whole: Most of the TCR beta V segments (in an earlier analysis) were productive either about 87% or about 30% of the time.

Sequencing was done on a sample of PBMCs. This clonotype originated in a male donor in good health and CMV-seronegative. The chain recombines TRBV6-1 with TRBJ2-7; D perhaps matches TRBD2 (6 bases). The CDR3, as DNA: TGTGCCAGCAGACCGTCCGGGACTGCCATCTACGAGCAGTACTTC. This gives the protein CASRPSGTAIYEQYF.